This TCR beta chain derives from a study of shared clonotypes between healthy human individuals. Whole-study findings and limits: Naive subsets tended to show greater estimated richness than memory subsets.

CD45RO negativity and positive selection for CCR7 defined naive CD8 cells, a population that excluded terminally differentiated effector memory CD45RA+ cells. Each donor was a Caucasian adult residing in Nashville, Tennessee. J was trimmed by 3 bases and V by 5 bases; bases with no gene match: 18. Per germline, CDR1 SGHRS and CDR2 YFSETQ. The CDR3 has 18 amino acids. Concerning this clone: Its antigen is not known.

Profiled with immunoSEQ multiplex PCR; TCRdb holds only in-frame clones, not every one. Of fewer than 1 million clones listed, roughly 96% were seen once; the top ten hold around 0.21%. The TCR sequence derives from a young man in good health. Source material: naive CD8+ T cells sorted from blood. This rearrangement joins TRBV5-1 to TRBJ2-5, with 8 bases lining up with TRBD1. CDR3 DNA: TGCGCCAGCAGAGACAACAGGGGGATTAGCGGAGAAAAAGAGACCCAGTACTTC. Its translation: CASRDNRGISGEKETQYF.